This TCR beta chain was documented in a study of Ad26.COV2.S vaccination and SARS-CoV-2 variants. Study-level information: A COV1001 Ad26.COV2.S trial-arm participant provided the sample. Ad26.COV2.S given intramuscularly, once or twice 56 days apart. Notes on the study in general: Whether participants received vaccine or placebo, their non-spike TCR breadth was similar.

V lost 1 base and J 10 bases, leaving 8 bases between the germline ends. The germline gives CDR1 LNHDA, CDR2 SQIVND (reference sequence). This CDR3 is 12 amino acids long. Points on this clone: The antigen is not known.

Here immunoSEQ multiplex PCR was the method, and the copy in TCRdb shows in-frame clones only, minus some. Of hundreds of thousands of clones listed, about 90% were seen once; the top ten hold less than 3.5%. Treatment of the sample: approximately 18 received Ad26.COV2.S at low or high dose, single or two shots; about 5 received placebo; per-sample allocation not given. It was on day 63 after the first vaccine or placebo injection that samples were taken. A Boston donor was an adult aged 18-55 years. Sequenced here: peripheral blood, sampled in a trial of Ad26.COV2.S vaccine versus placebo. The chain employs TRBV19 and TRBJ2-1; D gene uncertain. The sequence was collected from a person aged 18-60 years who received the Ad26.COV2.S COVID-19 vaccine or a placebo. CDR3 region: CASSIGTLEQFF. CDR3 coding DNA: TGTGCCAGTAGTATAGGGACCCTCGAGCAGTTCTTC.